This T cell receptor beta chain was sequenced during a study of T cells after yellow fever vaccination. Remarks on this clonotype: The antigen remains undetermined.

Study-wide points: Boosting was followed by the reappearance of most primary-vaccination clones (around 96% CD4, 88% CD8). Any FACS-sorted repertoire could hold abundant clonotypes that contaminate it from the bulk population.

Template switching with 5'RACE generated the TCR cDNA and added a universal primer site and UMIs. TCRdb re-called the 5' RACE reads with MiXCR, one entry per CDR3 protein. The data hold fewer than 350,000 distinct CDR3 sequences, with approximately 9% observed a single time. This clonotype was sampled from a man aged 18 to 29 who received the YFV17D yellow fever vaccine. The sample was PBMCs, taken on the day of the first yellow fever vaccination.

The CDR3 DNA sequence: TGTGCCAGCAGTTTTACCCGACAGGGCGTGAACGAGCAGTACGTC. This gives the protein CASSFTRQGVNEQYV. This chain connects TRBV7-2 to TRBJ2-7, with 7 nucleotides matching TRBD1. The CDR3 loop spans 15 amino acids. V shed 6 bases and J 5 bases; nucleotides not matched to a gene: 13. Germline CDR1 reads SGHTA; CDR2 reads FQGNSA.